These T cell receptor beta chains were read from a single sample in a study of spatial heterogeneity in lung cancer. TCRdb passed the 5' RACE reads through MiXCR, listing each CDR3 protein once. The sample yields roughly 2,400 distinct CDR3 sequences, about 15% seen once. Sample: normal lung tissue next to the tumor, taken at surgery. These receptors were collected from a male donor with early-stage non-small cell lung cancer. Both conserved end residues are part of each CDR3. The D gene is left open where the match is weak. The size field is filled for only some rows; it gives once, few, many or a size class.

>many|TRBJ2-7|TRBV20-1|-
CSARKTSYEQYF
TGCAGTGCTAGAAAGACTAGCTACGAGCAGTACTTC
>medium-sized|TRBJ2-3|TRBV5-1|TRBD2
CASSISGIADTQYF
TGCGCCAGCAGCATTAGCGGGATCGCAGATACGCAGTATTTT
>medium-sized|TRBJ2-1|TRBV15|TRBD2
CATSRERAGVIHEQFF
TGTGCCACCAGCAGAGAGAGGGCGGGAGTTATCCATGAGCAGTTCTTC
>-|TRBJ2-7|TRBV12-3/TRBV12-4|TRBD2
CASSGGPYEQYF
TGTGCCAGTAGCGGGGGACCCTACGAGCAGTACTTC
>-|TRBJ1-2|TRBV7-2|-
CASSLDSHYGYTF
TGTGCCAGCAGCTTGGACAGCCACTATGGCTACACCTTC
>-|TRBJ2-5|TRBV5-1|TRBD2
CASSSLGLGPGTTQYF
TGCGCCAGCAGCTCCTTGGGACTAGGCCCGGGGACGACCCAGTACTTC
>-|TRBJ1-6|TRBV12-3/TRBV12-4|-
CASSSPGTRANSPLHF
TGTGCCAGCAGTTCCCCAGGGACTCGGGCGAATTCACCCCTCCACTTT
>large|TRBJ2-3|TRBV28|TRBD1
CASSSQVPRTGVVPGTQYF
TGTGCCAGCAGTTCCCAGGTCCCACGGACAGGGGTCGTCCCGGGTACGCAGTATTTT
>medium-sized|TRBJ1-2|TRBV6-2/TRBV6-3|TRBD1
CASSFTGDYGYTF
TGTGCCAGCAGTTTTACAGGGGACTATGGCTACACCTTC
>-|TRBJ1-4|TRBV6-6|-
CASRTGQAREKLFF
TGTGCCAGCAGAACGGGCCAGGCACGGGAAAAACTGTTTTTT
>-|TRBJ2-5|TRBV7-2|-
CASSPDRETQYF
TGTGCCAGCAGCCCTGATAGGGAGACCCAGTACTTC
>medium-sized|TRBJ2-1|TRBV6-5|TRBD1
CASSFLGRGNEQFF
TGTGCCAGCAGTTTTTTGGGCAGGGGGAATGAGCAGTTCTTC
>medium-sized|TRBJ2-7|TRBV6-2/TRBV6-3|TRBD2
CASSYFRRAGTSGFEQYF
TGTGCCAGCAGTTACTTTCGCCGCGCCGGGACTAGCGGCTTCGAGCAGTACTTC
>medium-sized|TRBJ2-2|TRBV7-9|-
CASNRVLTGELFF
TGTGCCAGCAACAGGGTGCTGACCGGGGAGCTGTTTTTT
>medium-sized|TRBJ2-5|TRBV3-1|-
CASTTKQVGIGWETQYF
TGTGCCAGCACCACCAAGCAAGTCGGGATCGGTTGGGAGACCCAGTACTTC
>-|TRBJ2-7|TRBV20-1|-
CSARAAGPSYEQYF
TGCAGTGCTAGAGCGGCAGGGCCAAGCTACGAGCAGTACTTC
>medium-sized|TRBJ1-2|TRBV5-1|-
CASSFQSNYGYTF
TGCGCCAGCAGCTTTCAATCGAACTATGGCTACACCTTC
>-|TRBJ2-5|TRBV29-1|-
CSVGTGSTETQYF
TGCAGCGTTGGGACCGGCAGTACGGAGACCCAGTACTTC
>-|TRBJ1-6|TRBV5-5|-
CASSPPYNSPLHF
TGTGCCAGCAGCCCTCCCTATAATTCACCCCTCCACTTT
>medium-sized|TRBJ2-3|TRBV7-3|TRBD2
CASSFSSGGTDTQYF
TGTGCCAGCAGCTTCTCTAGCGGGGGCACAGATACGCAGTATTTT
>many|TRBJ2-1|TRBV10-3|TRBD2
CAITSGLAGGYNEQFF
TGTGCCATCACCTCTGGACTAGCGGGAGGTTACAATGAGCAGTTCTTC
>-|TRBJ1-2|TRBV27|-
CASSLSGYGYTF
TGTGCCAGCAGTTTATCCGGGTATGGCTACACCTTC
>many|TRBJ2-3|TRBV7-2|-
CDSSLEGQSDTQYF
TGTGACAGCAGCTTAGAGGGGCAGTCAGATACGCAGTATTTT
>large|TRBJ2-3|TRBV4-2|TRBD1
CASSRSNRGATDTQYF
TGTGCCAGCAGCCGATCCAACAGGGGCGCGACAGATACGCAGTATTTT
>medium-sized|TRBJ2-7|TRBV4-2|-
CASSQTRVLSYEQYF
TGTGCCAGCAGCCAAACGAGGGTCCTCTCCTACGAGCAGTACTTC
>few|TRBJ1-2|TRBV29-1|-
CSVETGFESYTF
TGCAGCGTTGAGACGGGCTTCGAGAGCTACACCTTC
>medium-sized|TRBJ1-1|TRBV20-1|TRBD1
CSAQDRANTEAFF
TGCAGTGCTCAGGACAGGGCGAACACTGAAGCTTTCTTT
>many|TRBJ2-5|TRBV7-2|-
CASSFQETQYF
TGTGCCAGCAGCTTCCAAGAGACCCAGTACTTC
>medium-sized|TRBJ1-1|TRBV12-3/TRBV12-4|-
CASSLRTENTEAFF
TGTGCCAGCAGTCTCCGGACAGAGAACACTGAAGCTTTCTTT
>medium-sized|TRBJ2-1|TRBV7-2|TRBD2
CASRPSGGRWNNEQFF
TGTGCCAGCAGACCTTCTGGCGGGAGATGGAACAATGAGCAGTTCTTC
>-|TRBJ1-2|TRBV12-3/TRBV12-4|TRBD1
CASRPWTGGENTF
TGTGCCAGCAGGCCCTGGACAGGGGGCGAAAACACCTTC
>medium-sized|TRBJ2-7|TRBV7-2|-
CASSSTYEQYF
TGTGCCAGCAGCTCGACTTACGAGCAGTACTTC
>-|TRBJ1-2|TRBV20-1|TRBD1
CSAWPGQGEYGYTF
TGCAGTGCCTGGCCCGGACAGGGGGAATATGGCTACACCTTC
>medium-sized|TRBJ2-1|TRBV28|TRBD2
CASSLGGFGTSGIYEQFF
TGTGCCAGCAGTTTGGGCGGGTTCGGGACTAGCGGGATCTATGAGCAGTTCTTC
>-|TRBJ1-5|TRBV5-6|TRBD1
CASSLTGADNQPQHF
TGTGCCAGCAGCTTGACAGGGGCCGACAATCAGCCCCAGCATTTT
>medium-sized|TRBJ1-1|TRBV12-3/TRBV12-4|-
CASSTVGAYNTEAFF
TGTGCCAGCAGTACCGTGGGGGCATATAACACTGAAGCTTTCTTT
>medium-sized|TRBJ2-3|TRBV30|-
CAAREGGTDTQYF
TGTGCCGCTAGGGAGGGGGGCACAGATACGCAGTATTTT
>-|TRBJ2-5|TRBV2|TRBD1
CASSEVGQGKETQYF
TGTGCCAGCAGTGAGGTGGGACAGGGGAAGGAGACCCAGTACTTC
>medium-sized|TRBJ2-7|TRBV29-1|-
CSVGKVSYEQYF
TGCAGCGTTGGCAAGGTCTCCTACGAGCAGTACTTC
>-|TRBJ2-7|TRBV9|TRBD2
CASNSGGPYEQYF
TGTGCCAGCAACTCGGGGGGGCCCTACGAGCAGTACTTC
>few|TRBJ1-4|TRBV12-3/TRBV12-4|-
CASSYPGEKLFF
TGTGCCAGCAGCTACCCTGGTGAAAAACTGTTTTTT
>medium-sized|TRBJ2-1|TRBV29-1|-
CSVEGGTNPWGEQFF
TGCAGCGTTGAAGGCGGGACGAACCCATGGGGGGAGCAGTTCTTC
>medium-sized|TRBJ2-2|TRBV7-9|TRBD2
CASSSTSGSATGELFF
TGTGCCAGCAGCTCTACTAGCGGGAGTGCGACCGGGGAGCTGTTTTTT
>many|TRBJ2-1|TRBV20-1|TRBD2
CSATSGVGLYNEQFF
TGCAGTGCTACTAGCGGGGTGGGCCTCTACAATGAGCAGTTCTTC
>few|TRBJ2-5|TRBV20-1|-
CSARDPGTAETQYF
TGCAGTGCTAGAGATCCCGGGACGGCAGAGACCCAGTACTTC
>large|TRBJ2-2|TRBV7-9|-
CASNPGWYPPQTGELFF
TGTGCCAGCAACCCCGGTTGGTACCCACCACAAACCGGGGAGCTGTTTTTT
>-|TRBJ2-7|TRBV5-1|-
CASSFDTGSEQYF
TGCGCCAGCAGCTTCGACACAGGGAGCGAGCAGTACTTC
>medium-sized|TRBJ2-7|TRBV6-5|TRBD1
CASSRGQGGSEQYF
TGTGCCAGCAGTAGGGGACAGGGGGGCAGCGAGCAGTACTTC
>-|TRBJ2-1|TRBV12-3/TRBV12-4|-
CASSFRRVGNEQFF
TGTGCCAGCAGTTTTCGCAGGGTTGGGAATGAGCAGTTCTTC
>-|TRBJ2-3|TRBV2|-
CACDGGSTDTQYF
TGTGCCTGTGACGGGGGTAGCACAGATACGCAGTATTTT
>medium-sized|TRBJ2-3|TRBV20-1|TRBD2
CSAAPTSVDTQYF
TGCAGTGCTGCCCCCACTAGCGTCGATACGCAGTATTTT
>few|TRBJ2-5|TRBV28|-
CASSPMTGEGTQYF
TGTGCCAGCAGTCCAATGACAGGGGAGGGGACCCAGTACTTC
>many|TRBJ2-5|TRBV28|TRBD2
CASSLSASGVQETQYF
TGTGCCAGCAGTTTAAGCGCTAGCGGGGTTCAAGAGACCCAGTACTTC
>medium-sized|TRBJ2-3|TRBV9|TRBD2
CASSATGTRITDTQYF
TGTGCCAGCAGCGCCACCGGGACTAGGATCACAGATACGCAGTATTTT
>medium-sized|TRBJ1-2|TRBV10-3|-
CAISGIQGPANYGYTF
TGTGCCATCAGTGGGATTCAGGGACCAGCTAACTATGGCTACACCTTC
>few|TRBJ2-2|TRBV15|-
CATSKGLAGTGTGELFF
TGTGCCACCAGCAAAGGTCTGGCAGGGACGGGGACCGGGGAGCTGTTTTTT
>medium-sized|TRBJ2-7|TRBV29-1|TRBD1
CSVATGTGGEQYF
TGCAGCGTTGCCACCGGGACAGGGGGCGAGCAGTACTTC